These 2 T cell receptor beta chains share one sample of origin, sequenced in a study of Graves' ophthalmopathy and Graves' hyperthyroidism. Investigators amplified TCR beta CDR3 regions from RNA transcripts. HTBI primers were used in a first-round RT-PCR, which preceded a second-round multiplex PCR. TCRdb re-called the multiplex PCR reads through MiXCR, storing one row per CDR3 protein. The sample records under 250,000 distinct CDR3 sequences, around a fifth being singletons. The sample comprised peripheral blood. The receptors stem from a woman between 50 and 59 years old with Graves' ophthalmopathy.

The chain recombines TRBV6-1 with TRBJ2-2; tentative D call: TRBD2 (5 bases). Germline CDR1 and CDR2: MNHNS and SASEGT. Deletions cut 7 bases from V and 5 bases from J, with 11 bases between. This CDR3 is built from 13 residues. The CDR3: CASMRWTTGELFF. CDR3 DNA sequence: TGTGCCAGCATGCGATGGACTACCGGGGAGCTGTTTTTT.

This clonotype was counted many times. DNA of the CDR3: TGTGCCAGCAGAGGCGGGGGGGGAGGCTACACCTTC. Encoded protein: CASRGGGGGYTF. The genes are TRBV2 and TRBJ1-2; TRBD1 might be the D (5 bases). Trimming stripped 6 bases from V and 8 bases from J, with 13 bases between. The CDR3 consists of 12 residues. Looked up from germline, CDR1 is SNHLY and CDR2 is FYNNEI.